The clone carrying this T cell receptor (beta chain) was seen many times. Its specificity is not known. One end of the junction varies from germline; a read error may be responsible. The germline gives CDR1 LNHDA, CDR2 SQIVND (reference sequence). The CDR3 consists of 15 residues. The entry originates in a study of beta chain features in type 1 diabetes. Whole-study findings and limits: Reduced insertions and increased deletions marked VDJ junctions in type 1 diabetes patients. Type 1 diabetes patients showed a moderate but significant shortening of TCRB CDR3s in all four CD4+ subsets.

The investigators reverse transcribed all of the isolated RNA, so they sequenced expressed TCRB transcripts. TCRdb's table, derived via immunoSEQ multiplex PCR, lists solely in-frame clones and lacks some. The sample records over 150,000 clones, under 9.5% being singletons. This rearrangement joins TRBV19 to TRBJ2-7; 10 bases map to TRBD1. This TCR came from a man younger than 30 with type 1 diabetes. Sequences were obtained from central memory CD4+ T cells from blood. CDR3: CASSSGTGVSSEQYF. The CDR3 DNA reads TGTGCCAGTAGTTCCGGGACAGGGGTATCCTCCGAGCAGTACTTC.